The table lists the clone carrying this TCR beta chain with a few counts. The data belong to a study of tumor-infiltrating lymphocytes in oesophageal squamous cell carcinoma. Germline V gene data show CDR1 as SGHTA and CDR2 as FQGNSA. The CDR3 totals 14 residues. TCRdb processed the PCR reads anew with MiXCR; each CDR3 protein has one entry. This sample has about 13,000 distinct CDR3 sequences, with roughly 56% found just once. The source of this sequence is a male donor with esophageal squamous cell carcinoma. The chain combines TRBV7-2 with TRBJ2-5, with D unclear. With the DNA end fitting TRBJ2-7 better, the J assignment may be wrong. Sequencing was performed on esophageal tumor tissue. CDR3 in amino acids: CASSLVVFSYEQYF. CDR3 bases: TGTGCCAGCAGCTTAGTTGTTTTCTCCTACGAGCAGTACTTC.